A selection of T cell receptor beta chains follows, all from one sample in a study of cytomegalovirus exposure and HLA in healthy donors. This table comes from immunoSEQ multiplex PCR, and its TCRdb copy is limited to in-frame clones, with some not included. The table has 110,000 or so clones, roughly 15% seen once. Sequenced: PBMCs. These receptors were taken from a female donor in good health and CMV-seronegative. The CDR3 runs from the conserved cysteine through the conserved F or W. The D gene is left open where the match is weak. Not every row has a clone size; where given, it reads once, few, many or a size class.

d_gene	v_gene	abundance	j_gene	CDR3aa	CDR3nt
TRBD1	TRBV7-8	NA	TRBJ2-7	CASSYGTGSSYEQYF	TGTGCCAGCAGTTACGGGACAGGGAGCTCCTACGAGCAGTACTTC
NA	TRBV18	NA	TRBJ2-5	CASSPREGRETQYF	TGTGCCAGCTCACCACGAGAGGGTAGGGAGACCCAGTACTTC
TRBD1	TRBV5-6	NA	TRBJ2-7	CASSPRGLSYEQYF	TGTGCCAGCAGCCCTAGGGGGCTCTCCTACGAGCAGTACTTC
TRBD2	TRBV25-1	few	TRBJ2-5	CASSPGLAGGLETQYF	TGTGCCAGCAGTCCCGGACTAGCGGGAGGGTTAGAGACCCAGTACTTC
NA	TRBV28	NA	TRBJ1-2	CASSGGWDYGYTF	TGTGCCAGCAGTGGAGGCTGGGACTATGGCTACACCTTC
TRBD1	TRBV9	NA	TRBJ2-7	CASSSTGTGSYEQYF	TGTGCCAGCAGCTCTACCGGGACAGGGAGCTACGAGCAGTACTTC
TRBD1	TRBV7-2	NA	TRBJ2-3	CASRRDSNTDTQYF	TGTGCCAGCCGACGGGACAGTAACACAGATACGCAGTATTTT
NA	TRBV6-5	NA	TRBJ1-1	CASSLALNTEAFF	TGTGCCAGCAGTTTAGCCTTGAACACTGAAGCTTTCTTT
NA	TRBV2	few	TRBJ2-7	CASRTGSSYEQYF	TGTGCCAGCAGGACTGGCAGCTCCTACGAGCAGTACTTC
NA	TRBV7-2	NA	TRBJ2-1	CASSSIDYNEQFF	TGTGCCAGCAGCTCCATAGACTACAATGAGCAGTTCTTC
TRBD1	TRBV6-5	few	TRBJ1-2	CASGDRGDYGYTF	TGTGCCAGCGGTGACAGGGGGGACTATGGCTACACCTTC
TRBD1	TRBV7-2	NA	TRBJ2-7	CASSLSRTGSYEQYF	TGTGCCAGCAGCTTATCCAGGACAGGGAGCTACGAGCAGTACTTC
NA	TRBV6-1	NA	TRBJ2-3	CASSDLVARTDTQYF	TGTGCCAGCAGTGATTTGGTGGCACGCACAGATACGCAGTATTTT
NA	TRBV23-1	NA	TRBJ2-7	CASSLIGHSYEQYF	TGCGCCAGCAGTCTAATTGGACATTCCTACGAGCAGTACTTC
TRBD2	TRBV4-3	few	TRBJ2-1	CASSLSSGRIYNEQFF	TGCGCCAGCAGCCTTTCTAGCGGGAGGATCTACAATGAGCAGTTCTTC
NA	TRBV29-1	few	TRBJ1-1	CSVVGGGSAEAFF	TGCAGCGTTGTGGGGGGGGGCAGCGCTGAAGCTTTCTTT
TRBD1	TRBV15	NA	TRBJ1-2	CATSRGQNYGYTF	TGTGCCACCAGCAGGGGACAGAACTATGGCTACACCTTC
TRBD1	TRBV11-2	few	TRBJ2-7	CASSSSRDRVHEQYF	TGTGCCAGCAGCTCTAGCCGGGACAGGGTCCACGAGCAGTACTTC
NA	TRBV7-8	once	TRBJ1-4	CASSSGGTNEKLFF	TGTGCCAGCAGCTCCGGGGGAACTAATGAAAAACTGTTTTTT
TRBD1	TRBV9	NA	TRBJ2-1	CASSERQGYNEQFF	TGTGCCAGCAGCGAAAGACAGGGGTACAATGAGCAGTTCTTC
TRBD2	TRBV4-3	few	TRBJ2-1	CASSQGLAAMRYEQFF	TGCGCCAGCAGCCAGGGACTAGCAGCCATGCGCTATGAGCAGTTCTTC
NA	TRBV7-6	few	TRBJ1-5	CASSKGGAASNQPQHF	TGTGCCAGCAGCAAAGGGGGGGCAGCTAGCAATCAGCCCCAGCATTTT
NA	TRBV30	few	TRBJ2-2	CAWLKGEANTGELFF	TGTGCCTGGCTCAAGGGGGAAGCGAACACCGGGGAGCTGTTTTTT
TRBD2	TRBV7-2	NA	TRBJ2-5	CASSLAGLAGGQTQYF	TGTGCCAGCAGCTTAGCTGGACTAGCGGGAGGACAGACCCAGTACTTC
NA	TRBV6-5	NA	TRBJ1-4	CASSYSGGVYEKLFF	TGTGCCAGCAGTTACTCGGGGGGGGTTTACGAAAAACTGTTTTTT
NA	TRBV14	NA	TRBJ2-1	CASSPSVRSYNEQFF	TGTGCCAGCAGCCCAAGCGTACGCTCCTACAATGAGCAGTTCTTC
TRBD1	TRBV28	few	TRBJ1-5	CASSRPGQGFNQPQHF	TGTGCCAGCAGTAGACCGGGACAGGGGTTCAATCAGCCCCAGCATTTT
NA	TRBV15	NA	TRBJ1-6	CATSRPPGSNSPLHF	TGTGCCACCAGCAGGCCGCCAGGGTCGAATTCACCCCTCCACTTT
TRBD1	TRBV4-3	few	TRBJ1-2	CASSQQRDRGSLNYGYTF	TGCGCCAGCAGCCAGCAGAGGGACAGGGGCTCCTTGAACTATGGCTACACCTTC
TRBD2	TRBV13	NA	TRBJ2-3	CASSLGAGGHTDTQYF	TGTGCCAGCAGCTTGGGGGCGGGGGGGCACACAGATACGCAGTATTTT
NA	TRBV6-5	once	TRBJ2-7	CASSYSFTGRAYEQYF	TGTGCCAGCAGTTACTCGTTTACAGGGCGAGCCTACGAGCAGTACTTC
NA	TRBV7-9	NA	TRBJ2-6	CASSLDYAAGANVLTF	TGTGCCAGCAGCTTAGACTACGCGGCTGGGGCCAACGTCCTGACTTTC
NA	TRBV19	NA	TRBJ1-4	CASRSTGWNEKLFF	TGTGCCAGTAGATCGACAGGCTGGAATGAAAAACTGTTTTTT
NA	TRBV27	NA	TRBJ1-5	CASSLRRQGDQPQHF	TGTGCCAGCAGTTTACGGCGGCAGGGTGATCAGCCCCAGCATTTT
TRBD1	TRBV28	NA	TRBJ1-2	CASSSPSSPTGLGYTF	TGTGCCAGCAGCTCTCCCTCATCGCCGACAGGGCTGGGCTACACCTTC
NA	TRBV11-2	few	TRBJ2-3	CASSLPGLDTQYF	TGTGCCAGCAGCTTGCCAGGGCTAGATACGCAGTATTTT
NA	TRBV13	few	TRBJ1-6	CASRRAGVANSPLHF	TGTGCCAGCAGGCGAGCAGGGGTCGCGAATTCACCCCTCCACTTT
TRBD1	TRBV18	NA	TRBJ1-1	CASSPSLTGRAYTEAFF	TGTGCCAGCTCACCATCCCTGACAGGGAGAGCCTACACTGAAGCTTTCTTT
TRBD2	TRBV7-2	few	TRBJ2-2	CASSLPSGGGTGELFF	TGTGCCAGCAGCTTACCCTCGGGGGGTGGGACCGGGGAGCTGTTTTTT
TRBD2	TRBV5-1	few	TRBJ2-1	CASSLGGGSYNEQFF	TGCGCCAGCAGCTTGGGCGGGGGCTCCTACAATGAGCAGTTCTTC
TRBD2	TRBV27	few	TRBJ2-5	CASRHLAGGETQYF	TGTGCCAGCAGACATCTAGCGGGAGGAGAGACCCAGTACTTC
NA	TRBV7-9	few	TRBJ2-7	CASSLAPGHSSYEQYF	TGTGCCAGCAGCTTAGCGCCGGGACATAGCTCCTACGAGCAGTACTTC
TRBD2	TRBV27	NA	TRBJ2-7	CASSQQGTRGIDEQYF	TGTGCCAGCAGTCAACAAGGGACTAGGGGTATCGACGAGCAGTACTTC
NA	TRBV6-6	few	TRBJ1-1	CASSYGGVTEAFF	TGTGCCAGCAGTTACGGGGGGGTCACTGAAGCTTTCTTT
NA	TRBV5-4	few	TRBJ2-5	CASSFGLGAGETQYF	TGTGCCAGCAGCTTCGGTTTGGGGGCTGGGGAGACCCAGTACTTC
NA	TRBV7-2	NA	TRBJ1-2	CASSLDGRVAGYTF	TGTGCCAGCAGCTTAGATGGCAGGGTGGCTGGCTACACCTTC
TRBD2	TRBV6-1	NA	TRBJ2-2	CASSDGTSGSFGGELFF	TGTGCCAGCAGTGACGGGACTAGCGGGAGTTTTGGCGGGGAGCTGTTTTTT
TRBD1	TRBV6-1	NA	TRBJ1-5	CASSEAGQMSNQPQHF	TGTGCCAGCAGTGAAGCGGGACAGATGAGCAATCAGCCCCAGCATTTT
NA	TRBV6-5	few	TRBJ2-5	CASSYTPSQVQETQYF	TGTGCCAGCAGTTACACCCCTTCTCAGGTACAAGAGACCCAGTACTTC